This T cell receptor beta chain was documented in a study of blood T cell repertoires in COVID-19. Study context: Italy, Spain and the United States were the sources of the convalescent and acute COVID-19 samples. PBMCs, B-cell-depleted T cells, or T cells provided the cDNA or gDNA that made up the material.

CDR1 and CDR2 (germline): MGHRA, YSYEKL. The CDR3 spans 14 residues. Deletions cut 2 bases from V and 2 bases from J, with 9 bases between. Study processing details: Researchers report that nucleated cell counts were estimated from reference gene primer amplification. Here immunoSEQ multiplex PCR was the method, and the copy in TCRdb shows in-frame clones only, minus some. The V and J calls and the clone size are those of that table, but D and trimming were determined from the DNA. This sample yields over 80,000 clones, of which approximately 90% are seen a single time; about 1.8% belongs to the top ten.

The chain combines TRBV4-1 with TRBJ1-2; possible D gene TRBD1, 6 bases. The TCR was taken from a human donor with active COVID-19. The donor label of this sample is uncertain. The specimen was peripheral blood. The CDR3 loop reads CASSQMDRNYGYTF. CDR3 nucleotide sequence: TGCGCCAGCAGCCAAATGGACAGAAACTATGGCTACACCTTC.